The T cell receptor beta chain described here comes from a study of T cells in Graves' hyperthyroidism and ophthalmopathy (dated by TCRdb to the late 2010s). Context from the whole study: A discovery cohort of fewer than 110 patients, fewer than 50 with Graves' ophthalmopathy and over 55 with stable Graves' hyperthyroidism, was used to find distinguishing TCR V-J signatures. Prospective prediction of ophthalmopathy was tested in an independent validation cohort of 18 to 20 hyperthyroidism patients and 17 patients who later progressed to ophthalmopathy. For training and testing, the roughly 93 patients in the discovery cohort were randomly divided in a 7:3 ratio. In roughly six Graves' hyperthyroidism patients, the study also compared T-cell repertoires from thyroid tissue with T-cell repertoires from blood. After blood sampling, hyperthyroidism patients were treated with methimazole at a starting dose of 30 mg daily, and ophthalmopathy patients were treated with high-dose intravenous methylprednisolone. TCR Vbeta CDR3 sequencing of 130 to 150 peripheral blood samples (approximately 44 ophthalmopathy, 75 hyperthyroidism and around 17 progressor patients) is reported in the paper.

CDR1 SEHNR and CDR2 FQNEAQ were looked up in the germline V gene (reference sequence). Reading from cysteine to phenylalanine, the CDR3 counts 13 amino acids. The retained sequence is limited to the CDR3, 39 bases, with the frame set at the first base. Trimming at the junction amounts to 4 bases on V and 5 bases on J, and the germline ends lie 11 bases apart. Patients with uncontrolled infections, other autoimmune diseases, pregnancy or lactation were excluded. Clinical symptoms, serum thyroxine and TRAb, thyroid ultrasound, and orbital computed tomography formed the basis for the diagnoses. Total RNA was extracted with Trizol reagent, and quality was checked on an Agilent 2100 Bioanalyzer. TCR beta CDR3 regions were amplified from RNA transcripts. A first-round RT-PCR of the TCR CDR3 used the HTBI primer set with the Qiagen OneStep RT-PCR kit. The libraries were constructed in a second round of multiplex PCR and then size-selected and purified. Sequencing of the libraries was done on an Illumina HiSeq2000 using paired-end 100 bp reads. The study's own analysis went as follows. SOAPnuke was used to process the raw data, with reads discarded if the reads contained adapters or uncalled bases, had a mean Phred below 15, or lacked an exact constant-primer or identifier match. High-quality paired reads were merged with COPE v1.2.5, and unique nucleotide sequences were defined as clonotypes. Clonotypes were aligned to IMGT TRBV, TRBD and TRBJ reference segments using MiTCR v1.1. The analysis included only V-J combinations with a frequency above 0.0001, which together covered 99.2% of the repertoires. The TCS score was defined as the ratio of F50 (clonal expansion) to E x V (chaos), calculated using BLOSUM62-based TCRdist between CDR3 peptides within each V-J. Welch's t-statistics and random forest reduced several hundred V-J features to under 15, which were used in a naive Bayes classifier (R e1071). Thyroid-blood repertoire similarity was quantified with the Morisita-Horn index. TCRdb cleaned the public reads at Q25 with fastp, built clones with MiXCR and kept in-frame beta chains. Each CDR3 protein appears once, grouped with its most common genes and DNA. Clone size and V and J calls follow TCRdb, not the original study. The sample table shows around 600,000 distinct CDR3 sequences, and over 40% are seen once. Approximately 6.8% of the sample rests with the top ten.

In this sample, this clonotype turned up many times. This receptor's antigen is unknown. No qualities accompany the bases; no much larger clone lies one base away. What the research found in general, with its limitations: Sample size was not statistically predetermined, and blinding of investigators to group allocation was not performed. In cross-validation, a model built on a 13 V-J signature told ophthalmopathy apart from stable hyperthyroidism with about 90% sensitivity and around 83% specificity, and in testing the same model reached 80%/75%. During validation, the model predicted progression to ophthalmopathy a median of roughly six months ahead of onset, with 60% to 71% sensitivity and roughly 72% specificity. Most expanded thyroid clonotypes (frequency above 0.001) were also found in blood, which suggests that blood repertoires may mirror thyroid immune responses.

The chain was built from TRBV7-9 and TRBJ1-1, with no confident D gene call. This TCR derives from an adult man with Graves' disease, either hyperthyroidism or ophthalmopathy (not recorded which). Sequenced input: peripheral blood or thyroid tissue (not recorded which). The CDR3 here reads CASSWTQGTEAFF. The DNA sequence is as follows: TGTGCCAGCAGCTGGACCCAAGGAACTGAAGCTTTCTTT.